This T cell receptor beta chain was captured in a study of metastatic and nonmetastatic thyroid tumors. Study-level background: Repertoire comparisons spanned blood and tumor or nodule tissue from malignant and benign thyroid patients. Study outcomes and limitations: Significantly higher TCR beta diversity was reportedly seen in malignant thyroid tumors than benign nodules, in blood and tumor.

Prior to thyroid surgery, none of the patients had received any treatment. Regarding this clone: The antigen remains undetermined. Mismatch with germline at one junction end may stem from a read error.

Authors' processing steps: The study built a papillary thyroid cancer distant-metastasis classifier from CDR3 differences across clinicopathological groups. Through MiXCR, TCRdb re-clonotyped the PCR reads. The V and J calls come from TCRdb's annotation, not from the publication. The table has about 13,000 clones, under 30% seen once. This receptor was identified in a female donor with papillary thyroid cancer or a benign thyroid nodule (not recorded which). Some clones in this sample may be carry-over from other donors' samples. The source material was tumor tissue.

The CDR3 region is CAISPFSWGRPGDTQYF. The CDR3 DNA reads as TGTGCCATCAGTCCCTTCAGTTGGGGACGCCCGGGGGATACGCAGTATTTT. The chain has TRBV6-5 and TRBJ2-3; the D call may be TRBD1 or TRBD2 (5 bases each). Looked up from germline, CDR1 is MNHEY and CDR2 is SVGAGI. The CDR3 sequence is 17 residues long.